This entry features one T cell receptor beta chain sequence. Its target is not known. This entry is derived from a study of post-analysis software for immune sequencing data. Study overall: Several disease courses (relapsing-remitting, secondary progressive and progressive-relapsing) of multiple sclerosis were included. Overall study results and limits: Compared against controls, patients with multiple sclerosis displayed significantly lower normalized Chao1 diversity. About five TRBV segments, including TRBV5-6, TRBV5-1 and TRBV20-1, were more frequent in patients than controls.

Germline lookup yields CDR1 SQVTM and CDR2 ANQGSEA. V was cut by 7 bases and J by 1 base, with 8 bases left in between. The CDR3 length is 12 residues. Libraries were made from TCR beta cDNA, and they carried unique molecular identifiers. MiXCR, run by TCRdb on the PCR reads, gives a single entry per CDR3 protein. In the table there are roughly 430,000 distinct CDR3 sequences, approximately 39% of which are singletons. The clonotype comes from a girl aged 2-10 years with multiple sclerosis. The chain joins TRBV29-1 to TRBJ2-1; D not certain. Sequenced input: blood. The CDR3 DNA follows: TGCAGCGCTCTTTGGTCCTACAATGAGCAGTTCTTC. This codes for CSALWSYNEQFF.